Following are 25 T cell receptor beta chains from one sample sequenced in a study of shared clonotypes between healthy human individuals. CD45RO negativity and positive selection for CCR7 defined naive CD8 cells, a population that excluded terminally differentiated effector memory CD45RA+ cells. Produced via immunoSEQ multiplex PCR; TCRdb's table is partial and in-frame only. The data contain 2 million to 2.5 million clones, 85% to 95% of them singletons. Sample: naive CD8+ T cells from PBMCs. These TCRs come from a man aged 18 to 35 in good health. Some clones in this sample may be carry-over from other donors' samples.

The V call is TRBV11-2, the J call TRBJ2-2; weak D call: TRBD2 (6 bases). Per the germline V gene, CDR1 is SGHAT and CDR2 is FQNNGV. V shed 5 bases and J shed 4 bases, with 23 bases lying between them. The CDR3 runs to 18 residues. The CDR3 DNA reads as TGTGCCAGCAGCCCCATCTTCGGGACTTCCTGGGGCACCGGGGAGCTGTTTTTT. Its protein is CASSPIFGTSWGTGELFF.

This chain connects TRBV2 to TRBJ1-4; D remains unclear. Germline V gives CDR1 SNHLY, CDR2 FYNNEI. V lost 4 bases, J lost 0 bases, and 12 bases lay in between. The CDR3 sequence is 16 residues long. The CDR3 reads CASSAGRFATNEKLFF. The CDR3 nucleotides are TGTGCCAGCAGTGCGGGCAGATTCGCAACTAATGAAAAACTGTTTTTT.

V gene TRBV19 combines with J gene TRBJ2-7, with D uncertain. CDR1 is LNHDA, CDR2 SQIVND, per germline (reference sequence). Trimming pared 11 bases from V and 3 bases from J, leaving 11 bases between. This CDR3 spans 11 amino acids. CDR3 sequence reads: CAAGGYYEQYF. CDR3 sequence (DNA): TGTGCCGCCGGCGGTTACTACGAGCAGTACTTC.

The chain couples TRBV9 to TRBJ2-7; tentative D call: TRBD2 (5 bases). The ends were cut back, 0 bases at V and 1 base at J, with 11 bases in the middle. Germline assignment: CDR1 SGDLS and CDR2 YYNGEE. CDR3 length equals 15 residues. DNA for the CDR3: TGTGCCAGCAGCGTAGGTCTGACGGGGTCCTACGAGCAGTACTTC. This sequence encodes CASSVGLTGSYEQYF.

Only one count was recorded for this clone. The chain is built from TRBV29-1 and TRBJ1-2; 7 bases line up with TRBD1. CDR1 and CDR2 (germline): SQVTM, ANQGSEA. The CDR3 contains 11 residues. V lost 7 bases to trimming and J lost 2 bases; unmatched junction nucleotides: 1. The CDR3 bases are TGCAGCGGGGACAGCAACTATGGCTACACCTTC. Protein sequence: CSGDSNYGYTF.

The chain recombines TRBV10-1 with TRBJ1-2; D ambiguous. The V gene lost 3 bases and the J gene lost 7 bases, with 9 bases spanning the gap. CDR1 and CDR2 from the germline V gene are WNHNN and SYGVQD (reference sequence). The CDR3 is 12 residues long. As DNA, the CDR3 is TGCGCCAGCAGTGACCGATGGGGTGGCTACACCTTC. Its protein product is CASSDRWGGYTF.

V usage is TRBV2 and J usage is TRBJ1-4; no firm D call. V was cut by 9 bases and J by 4 bases, with 15 bases left in between. The CDR3 is 14 amino acids. CDR1 is SNHLY and CDR2 is FYNNEI in the germline V gene. The CDR3 DNA is TGTGCCAGGGGCTCCAGGACCCGTAATGAAAAACTGTTTTTT. As protein: CARGSRTRNEKLFF.

This clone occurred a few times. The genes are TRBV28 and TRBJ2-2; either TRBD1 or TRBD2 may fit D (5 bases each). V shed 8 bases and J shed 6 bases, with 7 bases lying between them. In germline, CDR1 is MDHEN, CDR2 SYDVKM. The CDR3 runs to 11 residues. CDR3 residues: CASGTPGELFF. CDR3 bases: TGTGCCAGCGGGACGCCCGGGGAGCTGTTTTTT.

The chain joins TRBV7-9 to TRBJ1-5; D unclear. CDR1 SEHNR and CDR2 FQNEAQ come from the germline V gene (reference sequence). V was pared by 1 base and J by 3 bases, with 7 bases between. This CDR3 region has 14 residues. Here the CDR3 DNA reads TGTGCCAGCAGCTTAGTGGGAAACAATCAGCCCCAGCATTTT. Amino acids: CASSLVGNNQPQHF.

The chain joins TRBV9 to TRBJ2-1, with 9 bases matching TRBD2. The CDR3 runs to 16 residues. Germline CDR1 reads SGDLS; CDR2 reads YYNGEE. The junction had 6 bases not matched to a gene; V was cut back by 3 bases and J by 2 bases. The CDR3 nucleotides read TGTGCCAGCAGCGGCCCCCTAGCGGGGACCTACAATGAGCAGTTCTTC. This translates into CASSGPLAGTYNEQFF. Drawing the rest from reference TRBV9 and TRBJ2-1, the complete variable domain is DSGVTQTPKHLITATGQRVTLRCSPRSGDLSVYWYQQSLDQGLQFLIQYYNGEERAKGNILERFSAQQFPDLHSELNLSSLELGDSALYFCASSGPLAGTYNEQFFGPGTRLTVL.

This chain connects TRBV6-1 to TRBJ2-7; D gene ambiguous. This CDR3 comprises 14 residues. In germline, CDR1 is MNHNS, CDR2 SASEGT. The ends were cut back, 2 bases at V and 2 bases at J, with 10 bases in the middle. The CDR3 coding sequence is TGTGCCAGCAGTGAACTTTTTCTAGCCTACGAGCAGTACTTC. Its translation: CASSELFLAYEQYF.

V is TRBV25-1 and J is TRBJ2-7; D might be TRBD2 (5 bases). The CDR3 runs 13 residues. Trimming shortened V by 6 bases and J by 0 bases, and 9 bases separated the two germline ends. Per the germline V gene, CDR1 is MGHDK and CDR2 is SYGVNS. This CDR3 reads CASRTGSSYEQYF. DNA of the CDR3: TGTGCCAGCAGGACTGGGAGCTCCTACGAGCAGTACTTC.

This chain links TRBV27 with TRBJ2-6; TRBD1 or TRBD2 may be the D gene (6 bases each). The CDR3 has 15 residues. Deletions cut 9 bases from V and 0 bases from J, with 12 bases between. Germline lookup yields CDR1 MNHEY and CDR2 SMNVEV (reference sequence). The CDR3 region is CASRGGGSGANVLTF. The CDR3 DNA sequence: TGTGCCAGTCGAGGAGGGGGCTCTGGGGCCAACGTCCTGACTTTC.

The rearrangement links TRBV4-1 to TRBJ2-7; no firm D call. The CDR3 has 17 amino acids. Germline loops: CDR1 MGHRA, CDR2 YSYEKL. The V gene lost 3 bases and the J gene lost 1 base, with 19 bases spanning the gap. CDR3 protein: CASSQSPDGYQSYEQYF. For the CDR3, the DNA is TGCGCCAGCAGCCAGTCTCCAGACGGCTACCAATCCTACGAGCAGTACTTC.

Worth noting for this clone: The sample carries other DNA sequences with the same CDR3. The V gene is TRBV5-5, the J gene TRBJ1-1; possibly TRBD1 for D (5 bases). Germline V gene sequence: CDR1 SGHKS, CDR2 YYEKEE (reference sequence). The CDR3 spans 14 residues. Trimming removed 0 bases at V and 4 bases at J, with 10 bases between. This CDR3 reads CASSLGQGSTEAFF. CDR3 nucleotides: TGTGCCAGCAGCTTGGGTCAGGGAAGCACTGAAGCTTTCTTT.

The rearrangement joins TRBV5-1 to TRBJ1-1; D unresolved. The CDR3 is made up of 15 amino acids. V lost 0 bases to trimming and J lost 1 base, with 10 bases between them. Per the germline V gene, CDR1 is SGHRS and CDR2 is YFSETQ. The CDR3 coding sequence is TGCGCCAGCAGCTTGGTGGGCCAGCCGAACACTGAAGCTTTCTTT. Its protein product is CASSLVGQPNTEAFF.

CDR3 in DNA: TGCGCCAGCAGCCAAGATGGAGAGGGCAGACTTTGGAACTATGGCTACACCTTC. Translated: CASSQDGEGRLWNYGYTF. The genes are TRBV4-3 and TRBJ1-2; no clear D gene. Germline CDR1 and CDR2: LGHNA and YSLEER. There are 18 residues in the CDR3. Trimming left V 0 bases short and J 2 bases short, with 19 bases between.

The gene calls are TRBV9 and TRBJ2-2, with D unclear. The CDR3 loop spans 12 amino acids. With 4 bases removed from V and 4 bases from J, the gap between germline ends came to 5 bases. The germline gives CDR1 SGDLS, CDR2 YYNGEE. Written as DNA, the CDR3 is TGTGCCAGCAGCTACCGCACCGGGGAGCTGTTTTTT. Translation: CASSYRTGELFF.

The chain combines TRBV28 with TRBJ2-7; 7 bases map to TRBD2. The junction had 7 bases not matched to a gene; V was cut back by 4 bases and J by 4 bases. CDR1 and CDR2 from the germline V gene are MDHEN and SYDVKM. The CDR3 covers 14 residues. The CDR3: CASSSWGGTYEQYF. The DNA of the CDR3 is TGTGCCAGCAGTTCGTGGGGGGGGACTTACGAGCAGTACTTC.

V gene TRBV29-1 combines with J gene TRBJ1-5; 8 bases fit TRBD1. Per germline, CDR1 SQVTM and CDR2 ANQGSEA. This CDR3 is 14 amino acids long. V shed 6 bases and J 1 base; nucleotides not matched to a gene: 5. The DNA of the CDR3 is TGCAGCGTGAGGACAGGGTTGAGCAATCAGCCCCAGCATTTT. It encodes CSVRTGLSNQPQHF.

The rearrangement joins TRBV9 to TRBJ1-6, with TRBD1 matching over 8 bases. Per the germline V gene, CDR1 is SGDLS and CDR2 is YYNGEE. The CDR3 sequence is 15 residues long. With V trimmed by 4 bases and J by 7 bases, 7 bases remained unmatched. The DNA of the CDR3 is TGTGCCAGCAGCCCCGGACAGGGACCCAATTCACCCCTCCACTTT. This gives the protein CASSPGQGPNSPLHF.

The rearrangement links TRBV9 to TRBJ2-3; TRBD2 aligns across 7 bases. The CDR3 totals 17 residues. V shed 0 bases, J shed 0 bases, and the junction held 7 bases outside the gene matches. Germline values: CDR1 SGDLS, CDR2 YYNGEE. Here the CDR3 reads CASSVVGRRESTDTQYF. DNA of the CDR3: TGTGCCAGCAGCGTAGTCGGAAGGCGGGAGAGCACAGATACGCAGTATTTT.

In this sample, this clone turned up once. The chain is built from TRBV30 and TRBJ2-5; no firm D call. The J call may be in error: the DNA end matches TRBJ2-7 better. Germline assignment: CDR1 GTSNPN and CDR2 SVGIG (reference sequence). The CDR3 runs 11 residues. The CDR3 DNA follows: TGTGCCTGGAGGGAGAGCTACGAGCAGTACTTC. It yields the protein CAWRESYEQYF.

With respect to this clone: One end of the junction varies from germline; a read error may be responsible. V and J are TRBV27 and TRBJ1-2; 7 nucleotides match TRBD1. CDR3 size: 14 residues. Germline assignment: CDR1 MNHEY and CDR2 SMNVEV (reference sequence). CDR3: CAGSSRDRFYGYTF. The CDR3 DNA reads TGTGCCGGCAGCTCCCGGGACAGATTCTATGGCTACACCTTC.

V usage is TRBV7-9 and J usage is TRBJ2-2, with unresolved D. Deletions cut 0 bases from V and 4 bases from J, with 9 bases between. Germline V gives CDR1 SEHNR, CDR2 FQNEAQ (reference sequence). The CDR3 totals 15 residues. The CDR3 DNA reads TGTGCCAGCAGCTTAGCCGTCAGAGCCACCGGGGAGCTGTTTTTT. Translated, it gives CASSLAVRATGELFF.